The entry that follows covers one T cell receptor (beta chain) sequence. V lost 0 bases, J lost 4 bases, and 17 bases lay in between. Germline V lookup: CDR1 LGHNA, CDR2 YSLEER. CDR3 size: 17 residues. For the library, individual cDNA molecules each received unique molecular identifiers. TCRdb analysed the RACE reads with MiXCR anew, one entry per CDR3 protein. The table includes some 350,000 distinct CDR3 sequences, about 7% detected once. The data stem from a study of human T cells and chemical hapten exposure. Noted time point: patch test 1, 2 weeks after DPC sensitization. Specified treatment: therapeutic diphenylcyclopropenone sensitization with weekly scalp DPC.

This rearrangement joins TRBV4-3 to TRBJ2-3, with D maybe TRBD2 (6 bases). This TCR came from a woman aged 18 to 35 with alopecia areata. Some clones in this sample may be carry-over from other donors' samples. The sequencing here drew on whole blood, taken in connection with sensitization to the hapten diphenylcyclopropenone (DPC). The CDR3 reads CASSQDTAGSSADTQYF. CDR3 DNA sequence: TGCGCCAGCAGCCAAGACACTGCGGGGTCGTCCGCAGATACGCAGTATTTT.